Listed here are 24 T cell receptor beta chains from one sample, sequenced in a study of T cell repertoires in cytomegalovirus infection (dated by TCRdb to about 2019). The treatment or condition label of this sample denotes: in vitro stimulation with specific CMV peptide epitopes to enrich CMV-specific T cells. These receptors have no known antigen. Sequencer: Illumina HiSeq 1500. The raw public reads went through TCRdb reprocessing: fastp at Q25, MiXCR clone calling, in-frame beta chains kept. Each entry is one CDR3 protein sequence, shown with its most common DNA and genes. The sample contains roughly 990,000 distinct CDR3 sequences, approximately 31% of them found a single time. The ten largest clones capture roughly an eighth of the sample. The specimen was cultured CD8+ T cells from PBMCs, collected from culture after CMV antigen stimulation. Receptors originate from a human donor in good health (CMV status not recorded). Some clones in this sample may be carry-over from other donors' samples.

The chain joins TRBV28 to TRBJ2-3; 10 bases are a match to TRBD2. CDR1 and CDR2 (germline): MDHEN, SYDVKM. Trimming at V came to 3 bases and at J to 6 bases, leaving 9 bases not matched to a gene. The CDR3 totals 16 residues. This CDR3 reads CASSFTSGLAPDTQYF. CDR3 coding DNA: TGTGCCAGCAGTTTTACCTCGGGACTAGCGCCTGATACGCAGTATTTT.

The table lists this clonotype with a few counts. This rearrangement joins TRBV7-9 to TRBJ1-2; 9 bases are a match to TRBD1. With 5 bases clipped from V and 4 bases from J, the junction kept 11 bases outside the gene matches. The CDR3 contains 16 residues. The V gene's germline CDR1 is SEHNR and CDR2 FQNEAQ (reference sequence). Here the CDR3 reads CASSPPDRGGSYGYTF. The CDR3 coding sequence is TGTGCCAGCAGCCCCCCGGACAGGGGAGGATCCTATGGCTACACCTTC.

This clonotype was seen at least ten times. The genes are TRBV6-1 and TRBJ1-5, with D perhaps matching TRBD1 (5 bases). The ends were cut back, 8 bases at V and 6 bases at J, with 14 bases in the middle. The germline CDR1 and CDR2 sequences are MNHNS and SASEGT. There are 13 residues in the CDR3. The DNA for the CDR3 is TGTGCCAGCTTCGCGGGGGGTATTCAGCCCCAGCATTTT. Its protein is CASFAGGIQPQHF.

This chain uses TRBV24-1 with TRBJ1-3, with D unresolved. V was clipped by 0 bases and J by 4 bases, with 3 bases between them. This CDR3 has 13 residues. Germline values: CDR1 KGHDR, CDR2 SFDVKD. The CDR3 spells CATSDLTGNTIYF. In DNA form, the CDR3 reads TGTGCCACCAGTGATTTGACAGGAAACACCATATATTTT.

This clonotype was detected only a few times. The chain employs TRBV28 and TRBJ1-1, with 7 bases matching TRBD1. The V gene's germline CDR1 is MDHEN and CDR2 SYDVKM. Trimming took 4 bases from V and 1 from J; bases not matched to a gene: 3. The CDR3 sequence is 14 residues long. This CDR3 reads CASSSTGWNTEAFF. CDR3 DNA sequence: TGTGCCAGCAGTTCGACAGGGTGGAACACTGAAGCTTTCTTT. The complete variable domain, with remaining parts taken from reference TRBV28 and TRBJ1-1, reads DVKVTQSSRYLVKRTGEKVFLECVQDMDHENMFWYRQDPGLGLRLIYFSYDVKMKEKGDIPEGYSVSREKKERFSLILESASTNQTSMYLCASSSTGWNTEAFFGQGTRLTVV.

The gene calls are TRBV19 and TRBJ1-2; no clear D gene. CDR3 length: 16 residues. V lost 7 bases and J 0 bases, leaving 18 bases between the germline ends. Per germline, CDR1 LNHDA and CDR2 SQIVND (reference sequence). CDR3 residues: CASNPVGRQSNYGYTF. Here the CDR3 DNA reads TGTGCCAGTAACCCCGTTGGCAGGCAGTCTAACTATGGCTACACCTTC.

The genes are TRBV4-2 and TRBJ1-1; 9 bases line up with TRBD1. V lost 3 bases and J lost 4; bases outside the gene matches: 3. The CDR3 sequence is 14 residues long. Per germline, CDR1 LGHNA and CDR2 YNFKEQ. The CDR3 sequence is CASSHRTGVTEAFF. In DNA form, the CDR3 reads TGTGCCAGCAGCCACAGGACAGGGGTCACTGAAGCTTTCTTT.

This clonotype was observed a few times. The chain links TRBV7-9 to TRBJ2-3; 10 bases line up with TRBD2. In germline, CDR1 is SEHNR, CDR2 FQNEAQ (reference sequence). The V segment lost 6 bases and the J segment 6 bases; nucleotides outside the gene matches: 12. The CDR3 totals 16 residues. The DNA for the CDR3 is TGTGCCAGCAGATCCTCCTCAGCGGGGGGGCCTGATACGCAGTATTTT. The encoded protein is CASRSSSAGGPDTQYF.

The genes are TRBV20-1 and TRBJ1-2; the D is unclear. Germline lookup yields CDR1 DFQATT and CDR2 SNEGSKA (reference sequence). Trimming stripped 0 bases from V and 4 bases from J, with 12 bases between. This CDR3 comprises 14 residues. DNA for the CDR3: TGCAGTGCTAGAGATCATCAGAAAGCCTATGGCTACACCTTC. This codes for CSARDHQKAYGYTF.

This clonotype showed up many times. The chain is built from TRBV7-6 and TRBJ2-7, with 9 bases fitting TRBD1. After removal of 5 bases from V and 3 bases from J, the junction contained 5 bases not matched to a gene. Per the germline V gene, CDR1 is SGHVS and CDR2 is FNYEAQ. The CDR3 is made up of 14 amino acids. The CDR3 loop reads CASSLDRGHYEQYF. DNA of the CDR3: TGTGCCAGCAGCCTGGACAGGGGACACTACGAGCAGTACTTC.

CDR3: CASSLVAGTGKEQYF. CDR3 in DNA: TGTGCCAGCAGCTTAGTGGCCGGGACAGGGAAGGAGCAGTACTTC. The rearrangement uses TRBV7-9 and TRBJ2-7; 9 nucleotides line up with TRBD1. The CDR3 is 15 amino acids. Germline assignment: CDR1 SEHNR and CDR2 FQNEAQ (reference sequence). The junction had 8 bases not matched to a gene; V was cut back by 1 base and J by 7 bases.

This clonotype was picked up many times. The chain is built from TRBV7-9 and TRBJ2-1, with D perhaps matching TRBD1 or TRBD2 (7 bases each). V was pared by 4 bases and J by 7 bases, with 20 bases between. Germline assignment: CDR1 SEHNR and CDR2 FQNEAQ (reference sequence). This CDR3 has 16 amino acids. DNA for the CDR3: TGTGCCAGCAGCTCCAAGGGAGGGGGCGTTCCGAATGAGCAGTTCTTC. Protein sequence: CASSSKGGGVPNEQFF. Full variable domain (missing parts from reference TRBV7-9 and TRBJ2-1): DTGVSQNPRHKITKRGQNVTFRCDPISEHNRLYWYRQTLGQGPEFLTYFQNEAQLEKSRLLSDRFSAERPKGSFSTLEIQRTEQGDSAMYLCASSSKGGGVPNEQFFGPGTRLTVL.

CDR3 bases: TGCGCCAGCAGTCAATCGCCCCCCTGGTGGACAGGGCACTCCTACGAGCAGTACTTC. Protein sequence: CASSQSPPWWTGHSYEQYF. The J gene is TRBJ2-7, the V gene TRBV23-1; 8 nucleotides agree with TRBD1. TRBV23-1 is treated as an ORF (open reading frame) with a function not yet certain. CDR3 length: 19 residues. The trim removed 0 bases at V and 0 bases at J, leaving 13 bases unmatched.

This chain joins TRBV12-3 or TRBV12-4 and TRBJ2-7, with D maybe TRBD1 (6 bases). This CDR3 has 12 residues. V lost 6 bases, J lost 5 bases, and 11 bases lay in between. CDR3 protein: CASRQGVNEQYF. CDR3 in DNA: TGTGCCAGCAGACAGGGAGTAAACGAGCAGTACTTC.

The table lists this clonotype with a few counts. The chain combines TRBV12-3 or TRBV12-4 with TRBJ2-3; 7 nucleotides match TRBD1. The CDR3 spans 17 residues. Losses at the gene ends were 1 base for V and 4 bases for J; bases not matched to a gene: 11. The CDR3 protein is CASSLDPGQMDADTQYF. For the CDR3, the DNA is TGTGCCAGCAGTTTAGACCCGGGACAGATGGATGCAGATACGCAGTATTTT.

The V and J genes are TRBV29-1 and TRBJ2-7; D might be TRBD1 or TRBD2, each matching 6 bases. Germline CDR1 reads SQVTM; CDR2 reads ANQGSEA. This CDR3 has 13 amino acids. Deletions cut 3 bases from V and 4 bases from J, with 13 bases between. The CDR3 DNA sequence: TGCAGCGTTGAGTGGCAGGGGAGGTACGAGCAGTACTTC. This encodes CSVEWQGRYEQYF.

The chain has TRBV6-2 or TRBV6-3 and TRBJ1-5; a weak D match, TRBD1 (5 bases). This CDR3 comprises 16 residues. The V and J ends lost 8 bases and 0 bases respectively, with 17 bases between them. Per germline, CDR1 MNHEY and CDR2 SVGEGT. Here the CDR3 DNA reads TGTGCCAGCGCTTTAAGGGCGGGGGATAGCAATCAGCCCCAGCATTTT. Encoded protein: CASALRAGDSNQPQHF.

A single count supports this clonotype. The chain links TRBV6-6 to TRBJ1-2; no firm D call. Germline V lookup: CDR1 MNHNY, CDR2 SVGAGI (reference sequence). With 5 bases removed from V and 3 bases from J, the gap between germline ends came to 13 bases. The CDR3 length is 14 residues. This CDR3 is CASSEGESDYGYTF. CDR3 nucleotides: TGTGCCAGCAGTGAGGGAGAATCTGACTATGGCTACACCTTC.

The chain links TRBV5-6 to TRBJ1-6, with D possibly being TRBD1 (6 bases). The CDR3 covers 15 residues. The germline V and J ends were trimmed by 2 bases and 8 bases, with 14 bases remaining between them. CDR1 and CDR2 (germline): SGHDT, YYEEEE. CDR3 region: CASSFGRGRDSPLHF. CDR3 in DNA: TGTGCCAGCAGCTTCGGAAGGGGGAGGGATTCACCCCTCCACTTT.

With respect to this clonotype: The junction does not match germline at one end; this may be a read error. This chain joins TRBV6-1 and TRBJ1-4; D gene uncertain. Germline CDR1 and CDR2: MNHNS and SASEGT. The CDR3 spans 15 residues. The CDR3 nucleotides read TGTGCCAGCATCGGAGCTTCAAGAACTGATGAAAAACTGTTTTTT. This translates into CASIGASRTDEKLFF.

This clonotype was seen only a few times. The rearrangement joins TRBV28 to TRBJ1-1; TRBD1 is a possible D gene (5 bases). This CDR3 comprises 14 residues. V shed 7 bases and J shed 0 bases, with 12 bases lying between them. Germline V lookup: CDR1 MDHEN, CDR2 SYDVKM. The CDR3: CASTPGPLNTEAFF. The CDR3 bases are TGTGCCAGCACCCCGGGGCCCTTGAACACTGAAGCTTTCTTT.

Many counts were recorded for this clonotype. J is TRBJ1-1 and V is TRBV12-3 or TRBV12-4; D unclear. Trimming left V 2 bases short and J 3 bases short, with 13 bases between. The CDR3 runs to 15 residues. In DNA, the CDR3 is TGTGCCAGCAGTTTATTTCCCCGGTCGGACACTGAAGCTTTCTTT. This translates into CASSLFPRSDTEAFF.

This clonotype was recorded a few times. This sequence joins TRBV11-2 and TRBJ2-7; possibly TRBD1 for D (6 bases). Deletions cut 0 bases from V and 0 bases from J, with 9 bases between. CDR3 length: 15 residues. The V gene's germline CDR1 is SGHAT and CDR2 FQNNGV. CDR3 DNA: TGTGCCAGCAGCTTAGAGGGGACATTCTCCTACGAGCAGTACGTC. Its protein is CASSLEGTFSYEQYV.

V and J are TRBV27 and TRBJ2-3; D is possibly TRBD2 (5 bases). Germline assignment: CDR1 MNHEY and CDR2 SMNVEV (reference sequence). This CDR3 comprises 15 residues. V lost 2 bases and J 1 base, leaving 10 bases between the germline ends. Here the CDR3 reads CASSLGGPGTDTQYF. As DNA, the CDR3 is TGTGCCAGCAGTTTAGGCGGGCCTGGCACAGATACGCAGTATTTT.